One T cell receptor (beta chain) is described in this entry. Authors' methods: Cell counts per sample came from amplifying reference gene primers. This table comes from immunoSEQ multiplex PCR, and its TCRdb copy is limited to in-frame clones, with some not included. V and J calls and clone size come straight from that table; D and trimming were deduced from the DNA. The sample includes roughly 410,000 clones, approximately 89% of them seen just once. With V trimmed by 6 bases and J by 6 bases, 8 bases remained unmatched. There are 14 residues in the CDR3. The germline gives CDR1 SNHLY, CDR2 FYNNEI. The entry originates in a study of blood T cell repertoires in COVID-19. Study as a whole: In each case, the material was cDNA or gDNA derived from T cells, B-cell-depleted T cells, or PBMCs.

The sample was peripheral blood. This TCR was recovered from a woman aged 60-75 years with COVID-19, enrolled during active disease. The V gene is TRBV2, the J gene TRBJ2-1, with 7 nucleotides matching TRBD2. The CDR3 DNA reads as TGTGCCAGCAGACAACTCAGGGAGGGCAATGAGCAGTTCTTC. Encoded protein: CASRQLREGNEQFF.